The 15 T cell receptor beta chains given below trace back to one sample, sequenced in a study of shared clonotypes between healthy human individuals. TCRdb keeps only in-frame clones here, not all; method: immunoSEQ multiplex PCR. Here the sample spans some 1 million clones, approximately 70% being singletons. Sequencing input: memory CD4+ T cells sorted from blood. Indicated subset: CD45RA-negative fraction. Receptors were obtained from a man aged 18 to 29 in good health.

The chain recombines TRBV30 with TRBJ1-2; tentatively, D is TRBD1 (5 bases). The V gene's germline CDR1 is GTSNPN and CDR2 SVGIG (reference sequence). This CDR3 spans 13 amino acids. V was cut by 0 bases and J by 4 bases, with 9 bases left in between. In DNA form, the CDR3 reads TGTGCCTGGAGTGTGGGGAGGGGCTATGGCTACACCTTC. It yields the protein CAWSVGRGYGYTF.

The J gene is TRBJ1-3, the V gene TRBV7-2, with D hard to call. Germline V CDR1 and CDR2: SGHTA, FQGNSA. The CDR3 is 15 amino acids. Trimming pared 1 base from V and 3 bases from J, leaving 10 bases between. As DNA, the CDR3 is TGTGCCAGCAGCTTAGTACCCTTTGATGGAAACACCATATATTTT. It is translated as CASSLVPFDGNTIYF.

The chain couples TRBV28 to TRBJ1-1; D may be TRBD1 (6 bases). V was trimmed by 3 bases and J by 1 base, leaving 6 bases between them. The CDR3 has 13 residues. Germline-derived CDR1 and CDR2 are MDHEN and SYDVKM. The CDR3 sequence: CASSFRGNTEAFF. CDR3 sequence (DNA): TGTGCCAGCAGTTTCAGGGGGAACACTGAAGCTTTCTTT.

The table lists this clone with a count of one. The sample contains more than one DNA sequence encoding this CDR3. The chain recombines TRBV4-1 with TRBJ2-1, with 8 bases aligning to TRBD1. This CDR3 spans 15 amino acids. With V trimmed by 1 base and J by 7 bases, 6 bases remained unmatched. Germline loops: CDR1 MGHRA, CDR2 YSYEKL. CDR3 sequence reads: CASSQGGQGANEQFF. CDR3 nucleotide sequence: TGCGCCAGCAGCCAAGGTGGGCAGGGGGCGAATGAGCAGTTCTTC.

This CDR3 is CASSLAGREGGYTF. The CDR3 DNA sequence: TGTGCCAGCAGCTTAGCGGGCAGGGAAGGCGGCTACACCTTC. The V and J genes are TRBV7-2 and TRBJ1-2; perhaps TRBD1 as D (5 bases). The CDR3 length is 14 residues. Germline V lookup: CDR1 SGHTA, CDR2 FQGNSA. V was cut by 0 bases and J by 8 bases, with 13 bases left in between.

The CDR3 DNA is TGTGCCAGCATGAATCAGGGGGCTAATGAAAAACTGTTTTTT. Translated, it gives CASMNQGANEKLFF. This sequence joins TRBV2 and TRBJ1-4, with 7 nucleotides matching TRBD1. Per germline, CDR1 SNHLY and CDR2 FYNNEI. The CDR3 has 14 residues. Trimming removed 7 bases from V and 3 bases from J; junction bases left unmatched: 5.

This chain uses TRBV18 with TRBJ1-2; D is unresolved. The germline V gene has CDR1 KGHSH and CDR2 LQKENI. There are 14 residues in the CDR3. V was clipped by 0 bases and J by 1 base, with 6 bases between them. The CDR3 sequence: CASSPPAVNYGYTF. The CDR3 nucleotides are TGTGCCAGCTCACCACCGGCAGTTAACTATGGCTACACCTTC.

The chain has TRBV2 and TRBJ1-6; D gene uncertain. The CDR3 runs to 12 residues. The V and J ends lost 7 bases and 9 bases respectively, with 10 bases between them. Germline CDR1 is SNHLY and CDR2 is FYNNEI. The CDR3 DNA sequence: TGTGCCAGCAACCTAGCCTCTTCACCCCTCCACTTT. It is translated as CASNLASSPLHF.

The genes are TRBV5-4 and TRBJ2-3, with D maybe TRBD1 (6 bases). Germline lookup yields CDR1 SGHNT and CDR2 YYREEE (reference sequence). The CDR3 runs to 14 residues. Trimming took off 4 bases at V and 6 bases at J, with 15 bases between the two ends. The CDR3: CASSEPQGSDTQYF. In DNA form, the CDR3 reads TGTGCCAGCAGCGAGCCACAGGGTAGCGATACGCAGTATTTT.

The J gene is TRBJ1-2, the V gene TRBV9, with 8 bases identical to TRBD1. The CDR3 is 15 residues long. Germline loops: CDR1 SGDLS, CDR2 YYNGEE. The J segment lost 4 bases and the V segment lost 4 bases, leaving 9 bases of the junction unmatched. In nucleotides, the CDR3 is TGTGCCAGCAGCCCCGCCCCCACAGGGGGCTATGGCTACACCTTC. Translation: CASSPAPTGGYGYTF.

This sequence joins TRBV5-4 and TRBJ2-7, with 10 bases matching TRBD2. Losses at the gene ends were 4 bases for V and 5 bases for J; bases not matched to a gene: 3. The germline V gene has CDR1 SGHNT and CDR2 YYREEE (reference sequence). This CDR3 spans 13 amino acids. CDR3: CASSRGTSDEQYF. CDR3 coding DNA: TGTGCCAGCAGCCGAGGGACTAGCGACGAGCAGTACTTC.

The V call is TRBV27, the J call TRBJ1-5; perhaps TRBD1 as D (5 bases). The CDR3 loop spans 16 amino acids. The germline CDR1 and CDR2 sequences are MNHEY and SMNVEV (reference sequence). Trimming left V 2 bases short and J 5 bases short, with 16 bases between. CDR3 nucleotide sequence: TGTGCCAGCAGTTTAAAATCGGTGCAGGGATATCAGCCCCAGCATTTT. This encodes CASSLKSVQGYQPQHF.

This clone was found a few times. The chain uses TRBV6-5 and TRBJ1-5; a possible D gene is TRBD1 (6 bases). The V end was cut by 9 bases, the J end by 6 bases, with 12 bases between. The CDR3 extends over 12 amino acids. The germline CDR1 and CDR2 sequences are MNHEY and SVGAGI. The chain's CDR3 is CARRQVTQPQHF. Written as DNA, the CDR3 is TGTGCCAGGAGACAGGTAACTCAGCCCCAGCATTTT.

A word on this clone: A read error may explain this, as a much larger clone is one base away. The sample has other DNA sequences that encode this CDR3 too. The J gene is TRBJ1-2, the V gene TRBV5-1; 10 bases fit TRBD1. The germline V gene encodes CDR1 SGHRS and CDR2 YFSETQ. J was trimmed by 5 bases and V by 4 bases; bases with no gene match: 2. This CDR3 contains 13 residues. Written as DNA, the CDR3 is TGCGCCAGCAGCCCGGACAGGGGGTATGGCTACACCTTC. It yields the protein CASSPDRGYGYTF.

The rearrangement uses TRBV2 and TRBJ2-2; D uncertain. Germline V CDR1 and CDR2: SNHLY, FYNNEI. Trimming removed 2 bases from V and 6 bases from J, with 7 bases in between. CDR3 length equals 13 residues. The CDR3 loop reads CASSEQWSGELFF. In DNA form, the CDR3 reads TGTGCCAGCAGTGAACAATGGTCCGGGGAGCTGTTTTTT. Together with reference TRBV2 and TRBJ2-2, the CDR3 gives the full variable domain: EPEVTQTPSHQVTQMGQEVILRCVPISNHLYFYWYRQILGQKVEFLVSFYNNEISEKSEIFDDQFSVERPDGSNFTLKIRSTKLEDSAMYFCASSEQWSGELFFGEGSRLTVL.